This TCR beta chain was identified during a study of shared clonotypes between healthy human individuals. Study-level information: The people who gave samples were a couple of women and a few men aged 18 to 49.

The CDR3 is made up of 14 amino acids. Per the germline V gene, CDR1 is ENHRY and CDR2 is SYGVKD. With 2 bases removed from V and 4 bases from J, the gap between germline ends came to 12 bases. Authors' analysis steps: Quality scores were absent from the junction-only immunoSEQ sequences, so filtering differed. Profiling relied on immunoSEQ multiplex PCR, and the TCRdb table lists in-frame clones only, not all of them. V, J and clone size are those of that table, while D and trimming were read from the DNA. The repertoire holds about 2 million clones, roughly 94% seen once, with more than 0.1% in the top ten.

Sequencing was carried out using naive CD4+ T cells sorted from blood. As for subset: CD45RA+ positively selected. The genes are TRBV10-3 and TRBJ2-7, with D uncertain. The origin of this receptor is a man aged 18 to 30 in good health. The CDR3 nucleotides read TGTGCCATCAGTGAGGGTCCCGCTTCTTACGAGCAGTACTTC. Protein sequence: CAISEGPASYEQYF.